The T cell receptor beta chain described here comes from a study of CD8+ T cells in alopecia areata. Across the whole study: Tofacitinib continued for 6 to 18 months and was then withheld for 6 months. Affected scalp percentage gauged treated patients' severity. Findings and caveats of the study: The link between baseline CD8+ expansion and response remains uncertain with one nonresponder.

With regard to this clone: Its cognate antigen is unknown.

J gave up 1 base and V 6 bases, and 6 bases lay outside the gene matches. The CDR3 extends over 14 amino acids. Per the germline V gene, CDR1 is SNHLY and CDR2 is FYNNEI. Extraction and reverse transcription of RNA yielded cDNA as the sequencing template. The repertoire was sequenced with immunoSEQ multiplex PCR; TCRdb's copy has only in-frame clones and lacks some. The sample yields around 270,000 clones, roughly 60% seen once. Sample treatment: oral pan-JAK inhibitor, 5-10 mg twice daily. Lesional scalp tissue (obtained by punch biopsy) and peripheral blood were collected from alopecia areata patients.

Specimen: CD4+ T cells sorted from blood, collected at week 24, from a patient treated with tofacitinib. The V gene is TRBV2, the J gene TRBJ2-7; 7 positions match TRBD1. The sequence came from a human donor with alopecia areata. The CDR3 here is CASRSDRQSYEQYF. The CDR3 bases are TGTGCCAGCAGATCGGACAGGCAATCCTACGAGCAGTACTTC. The variable domain in full, completed from reference TRBV2 and TRBJ2-7, reads EPEVTQTPSHQVTQMGQEVILRCVPISNHLYFYWYRQILGQKVEFLVSFYNNEISEKSEIFDDQFSVERPDGSNFTLKIRSTKLEDSAMYFCASRSDRQSYEQYFGPGTRLTVT.